This T cell receptor (beta chain) was sequenced in a study of blood T cell repertoires in COVID-19. On the study more broadly: The samples span acute and convalescent COVID-19 from the United States, Italy and Spain. In each case, the material was cDNA or gDNA derived from T cells, B-cell-depleted T cells, or PBMCs.

Seattle's enrolled individuals joined amid active infection and were then monitored longitudinally. As handled by the study authors: It was from reference gene primer amplification that nucleated cell counts were estimated. Clones were read by immunoSEQ multiplex PCR, and TCRdb kept only the in-frame ones, dropping some. V, J and clone size are taken as reported in that table, and D and trimming were inferred from the DNA itself. The table lists about 150,000 clones, 70% to 90% of them singletons. Germline V CDR1 and CDR2: SGHTA, FQGTGA. V shed 5 bases and J 8 bases; nucleotides not matched to a gene: 10. The CDR3 runs to 16 residues.

Sequencing was carried out using peripheral blood. The chain is built from TRBV7-3 and TRBJ2-1; 12 bases map to TRBD2. This clonotype originated in a woman of 80 years or more with COVID-19, enrolled during active disease. The CDR3 sequence: CASSRFRTSGKDEQFF. The CDR3 nucleotides are TGTGCCAGCAGCCGATTTCGGACTAGCGGGAAGGATGAGCAGTTCTTC.